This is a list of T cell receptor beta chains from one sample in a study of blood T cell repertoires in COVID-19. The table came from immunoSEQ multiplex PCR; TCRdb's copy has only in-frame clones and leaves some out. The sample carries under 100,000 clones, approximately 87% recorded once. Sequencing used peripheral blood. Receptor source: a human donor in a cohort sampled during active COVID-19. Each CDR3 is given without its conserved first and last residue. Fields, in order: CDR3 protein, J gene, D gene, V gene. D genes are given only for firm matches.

ASTRTSGSYEQY TRBJ2-7 TRBD2 TRBV27
ATSGEVQETQY TRBJ2-5 - TRBV24-1
ASSGSGSRREQY TRBJ2-7 TRBD2 TRBV11-2
ASSLGGSEVKETQY TRBJ2-5 - TRBV5-5
ASSLPRQQETQY TRBJ2-5 - TRBV5-4
ASSVGGSSTGELF TRBJ2-2 - TRBV9
ASSPGTGGNQPQH TRBJ1-5 TRBD1 TRBV6-4
ASSTGGRDNQPQH TRBJ1-5 TRBD1 TRBV6-5
ASSPRPRGPWPNTEAF TRBJ1-1 TRBD1 TRBV5-4
AISARQEAQY TRBJ2-3 - TRBV10-3
ASRDREQQPQH TRBJ1-5 TRBD1 TRBV19
ASSRSGSLSYNEQF TRBJ2-1 TRBD2 TRBV28
ASSQGGSGDTQY TRBJ2-3 TRBD2 TRBV3-1/TRBV3-2
ASSSGQISYEQY TRBJ2-7 TRBD1 TRBV27
ASSDSTTSGSGADTQY TRBJ2-3 TRBD2 TRBV6-4
ASSKGARTEAF TRBJ1-1 - TRBV25-1
ASGRGWDTQY TRBJ2-3 - TRBV27
ASSLTGGRDTEAF TRBJ1-1 TRBD1 TRBV28
ASSEVESNQPQH TRBJ1-5 - TRBV10-2
ASSPPSRNTIY TRBJ1-3 - TRBV28
SVAGQDFANYGYT TRBJ1-2 TRBD1 TRBV29-1
ASSPAGAGGPVEQF TRBJ2-1 TRBD2 TRBV28
ASSETSGSQGNEQF TRBJ2-1 TRBD2 TRBV5-1
ASSLTQANSYNEQF TRBJ2-1 - TRBV7-3
ASSRPSGGPNWASNNEQF TRBJ2-1 TRBD2 TRBV18
ASSQPTVSNYGYT TRBJ1-2 - TRBV3-1/TRBV3-2
ASSSFQGESKNEQY TRBJ2-7 TRBD1 TRBV6-5
ASRRGKNTEAF TRBJ1-1 - TRBV10-2
ASSTGQAGELF TRBJ2-2 TRBD1 TRBV19
ASSQGPAGVGYEQY TRBJ2-7 TRBD2 TRBV3-1/TRBV3-2
AWSSDRTHEKLF TRBJ1-4 - TRBV30
ASRDSGRLKTDTQY TRBJ2-3 TRBD2 TRBV27
ASTYRAGEAF TRBJ1-1 - TRBV6-5
ASSIGEGAPPFSYEQY TRBJ2-7 TRBD1 TRBV19
ASSLDRENTEAF TRBJ1-1 TRBD1 TRBV7-3
ASSLGHSGANVLT TRBJ2-6 - TRBV18